Each of the 28 T cell receptor beta chains below was sequenced from the same sample in a study of technical replicates of blood from a handful of donors. The protocol was immunoSEQ multiplex PCR, while the TCRdb copy is restricted to in-frame clones and leaves out a portion. In the table there are roughly 70,000 clones, approximately 97% of which are singletons. The sequencing sample was made of T cells isolated from PBMCs. The receptors were sampled from a human donor in good health.

The chain combines TRBV7-6 with TRBJ2-1; 9 bases line up with TRBD2. The CDR3 contains 15 residues. V gave up 1 base and J gave up 5 bases; unmatched junction bases: 3. Looked up from germline, CDR1 is SGHVS and CDR2 is FNYEAQ. The CDR3 spells CASSLVAGVNNEQFF. The CDR3 region has the DNA TGTGCCAGCAGCTTAGTAGCGGGAGTAAACAATGAGCAGTTCTTC. The full variable domain, rest sourced from reference TRBV7-6 and TRBJ2-1, is GAGVSQSPRYKVTKRGQDVALRCDPISGHVSLYWYRQALGQGPEFLTYFNYEAQQDKSGLPNDRFSAERPEGSISTLTIQRTEQRDSAMYRCASSLVAGVNNEQFFGPGTRLTVL.

This clone was seen a single time. This chain links TRBV5-6 with TRBJ1-1; D remains unclear. Germline V gene data show CDR1 as SGHDT and CDR2 as YYEEEE. The ends were cut back, 0 bases at V and 1 base at J, with 7 bases in the middle. The CDR3 is 14 residues long. The CDR3 nucleotides read TGTGCCAGCAGCTTGGCGGGTGGGAACACTGAAGCTTTCTTT. This gives the protein CASSLAGGNTEAFF.

The chain employs TRBV4-1 and TRBJ1-2; 7 nucleotides line up with TRBD1. The CDR3 spans 16 residues. Germline V gives CDR1 MGHRA, CDR2 YSYEKL. The ends lost 4 bases at V and 2 bases at J; junction bases unmatched: 10. CDR3 sequence: CASSLPPTGLNYGYTF. The CDR3 DNA is TGCGCCAGCAGCCTCCCCCCGACAGGGCTAAACTATGGCTACACCTTC.

The chain combines TRBV10-3 with TRBJ2-5; tentatively, D is TRBD1 (6 bases). The CDR3 loop spans 15 amino acids. Germline loops: CDR1 ENHRY, CDR2 SYGVKD. Trimming took 0 bases from V and 3 from J, leaving 11 bases between them. This chain's CDR3 is CAISESTGRKETQYF. In DNA form, the CDR3 reads TGTGCCATCAGTGAGTCGACAGGCCGAAAAGAGACCCAGTACTTC.

The chain links TRBV6-1 to TRBJ2-2; D gene unclear. V lost 2 bases and J lost 6, with 7 bases in between. The CDR3 contains 13 residues. The germline V gene has CDR1 MNHNS and CDR2 SASEGT. The CDR3 sequence: CASSEYAAGELFF. CDR3 nucleotides: TGTGCCAGCAGTGAATATGCGGCCGGGGAGCTGTTTTTT.

This CDR3 is CASSLRGTQYF. DNA for the CDR3: TGTGCCAGCAGCCTCAGGGGGACCCAGTACTTC. This sequence joins TRBV13 and TRBJ2-5; tentative D call: TRBD1 (6 bases). V was trimmed by 5 bases and J by 7 bases, leaving 8 bases between them. The length of the CDR3 is 11 residues. The germline CDR1 and CDR2 sequences are PRHDT and FYEKMQ (reference sequence).

J is TRBJ2-7 and V is TRBV28, with 7 bases identical to TRBD1. V lost 5 bases to trimming and J lost 3 bases; unmatched junction nucleotides: 7. Germline V gene lookup returns CDR1 MDHEN and CDR2 SYDVKM. The length of the CDR3 is 14 residues. In DNA, the CDR3 is TGTGCCAGCAGTCCGACAGGGTTCCTCTACGAGCAGTACTTC. Protein product: CASSPTGFLYEQYF.

The chain has TRBV7-8 and TRBJ2-5; D is ambiguous. Trimming cost V 3 bases and J 2 bases, with 7 bases left between them. This CDR3 comprises 13 residues. The germline V gene has CDR1 SGHVS and CDR2 FQNEAQ. CDR3: CASSFTVQETQYF. For the CDR3, the DNA is TGTGCCAGCAGCTTCACAGTACAAGAGACCCAGTACTTC.

V is TRBV28 and J is TRBJ1-5; no reliable D call. The germline V gene encodes CDR1 MDHEN and CDR2 SYDVKM. This CDR3 region has 12 residues. The V end was cut by 7 bases, the J end by 2 bases, with 6 bases between. In DNA, the CDR3 is TGTGCCAGCAAGTCGGGCAATCAGCCCCAGCATTTT. This encodes CASKSGNQPQHF.

The chain employs TRBV28 and TRBJ2-7; 8 nucleotides align to TRBD2. V was pared by 2 bases and J by 5 bases, with 5 bases of the junction left unmatched. The germline gives CDR1 MDHEN, CDR2 SYDVKM. The CDR3 covers 14 residues. The CDR3 DNA reads as TGTGCCAGCAGTTTAAGCGGGAGTGTGGACGAGCAGTACTTC. It encodes CASSLSGSVDEQYF.

This clone was detected only once. The chain employs TRBV27 and TRBJ2-7, with 11 bases that match TRBD1. Trimming removed 3 bases from V and 5 bases from J; junction bases left unmatched: 6. The germline gives CDR1 MNHEY, CDR2 SMNVEV (reference sequence). The CDR3 runs to 15 residues. CDR3 in DNA: TGTGCCAGCAGTTTCCTGGACAGGGGGCCCAACGAGCAGTACTTC. It is translated as CASSFLDRGPNEQYF.

This clone came up once. The chain combines TRBV5-1 with TRBJ2-7; TRBD2 might be the D (5 bases). V lost 0 bases and J lost 3, with 13 bases in between. Germline V gives CDR1 SGHRS, CDR2 YFSETQ. This CDR3 is 15 amino acids long. CDR3 amino acids: CASSLEWGGGYEQYF. The CDR3 region has the DNA TGCGCCAGCAGCTTGGAGTGGGGTGGAGGCTACGAGCAGTACTTC.

This chain joins TRBV19 and TRBJ1-2, with TRBD1 as a possible D gene (5 bases). CDR3 length: 13 amino acids. V dropped 4 bases and J dropped 6 bases, with 12 bases sitting between them. Germline CDR1 and CDR2: LNHDA and SQIVND (reference sequence). In DNA, the CDR3 is TGTGCCAGTAGTAGCCCTTTGGGGCATGGCTACACCTTC. Amino acid sequence: CASSSPLGHGYTF.

J is TRBJ1-5 and V is TRBV5-6; TRBD1 aligns across 8 bases. The V gene end was trimmed by 5 bases and the J gene end by 10 bases; junction bases not matched to a gene: 17. The CDR3 has 16 amino acids. The germline CDR1 and CDR2 sequences are SGHDT and YYEEEE. As DNA, the CDR3 is TGTGCCAGCAGTTCAGGCCGGACAGGGCATTTCGAACCCCAGCATTTT. Translated: CASSSGRTGHFEPQHF.

The genes are TRBV5-4 and TRBJ2-7; the D gene is possibly TRBD2 (6 bases). In germline, CDR1 is SGHNT, CDR2 YYREEE (reference sequence). The CDR3 is made up of 14 amino acids. V was shortened by 2 bases and J by 0 bases, with 9 bases between the two germline ends. The CDR3 DNA reads TGTGCCAGCAGCTTAGACGGGAGCTCCTACGAGCAGTACTTC. It codes for CASSLDGSSYEQYF.

This sequence joins TRBV28 and TRBJ2-1; tentative D call: TRBD1 (8 bases). V was shortened by 6 bases and J by 9 bases, with 18 bases between the two germline ends. Looked up from germline, CDR1 is MDHEN and CDR2 is SYDVKM. The CDR3 loop spans 14 amino acids. DNA for the CDR3: TGTGCCAGCAGCCGGAGGACAGGGAGGGGTGAGCAGTTCTTC. It specifies CASSRRTGRGEQFF.

The chain recombines TRBV7-9 with TRBJ2-2; possibly TRBD2 for D (5 bases). The CDR3 has 16 amino acids. The germline V gene encodes CDR1 SEHNR and CDR2 FQNEAQ (reference sequence). V lost 5 bases and J lost 2, with 15 bases in between. The CDR3 loop reads CASSLSGGTNTGELFF. The CDR3 nucleotides read TGTGCCAGCAGCCTCTCAGGAGGCACCAACACCGGGGAGCTGTTTTTT. The whole variable domain, remainder taken from reference TRBV7-9 and TRBJ2-2, is DTGVSQNPRHKITKRGQNVTFRCDPISEHNRLYWYRQTLGQGPEFLTYFQNEAQLEKSRLLSDRFSAERPKGSFSTLEIQRTEQGDSAMYLCASSLSGGTNTGELFFGEGSRLTVL.

V usage is TRBV5-1 and J usage is TRBJ2-2, with 8 nucleotides matching TRBD1. Looked up from germline, CDR1 is SGHRS and CDR2 is YFSETQ. The CDR3 is 17 residues long. V lost 1 base, J lost 3 bases, and 8 bases stayed unmatched. The CDR3 DNA sequence: TGCGCCAGCAGCTTGCAGGGGGCGCTTTTTGACACCGGGGAGCTGTTTTTT. Its translation: CASSLQGALFDTGELFF.

V is TRBV28 and J is TRBJ1-1; D is undetermined. The CDR3 sequence is 14 residues long. Germline CDR1 MDHEN, CDR2 SYDVKM. Trimming removed 8 bases at V and 2 bases at J, with 15 bases between. The CDR3 loop reads CASFDRQVNTEAFF. The CDR3 DNA reads TGTGCCAGCTTCGACCGCCAGGTCAACACTGAAGCTTTCTTT.

The chain couples TRBV9 to TRBJ1-1; D gene unclear. Trimming cost V 4 bases and J 5 bases, with 6 bases left between them. From germline, CDR1 is SGDLS and CDR2 YYNGEE. The CDR3 consists of 11 residues. Here the CDR3 reads CASSPGTEAFF. DNA of the CDR3: TGTGCCAGCAGCCCCGGGACTGAAGCTTTCTTT.

V is TRBV5-1 and J is TRBJ2-3; perhaps TRBD2 as D (5 bases). V shed 0 bases and J shed 0 bases, with 11 bases lying between them. The CDR3 covers 16 residues. Germline loops: CDR1 SGHRS, CDR2 YFSETQ. The CDR3 spells CASSLDRGRSTDTQYF. The CDR3 region has the DNA TGCGCCAGCAGCTTGGATCGGGGAAGGAGCACAGATACGCAGTATTTT.

V usage is TRBV5-4 and J usage is TRBJ2-3; 7 bases are shared with TRBD2. After removal of 0 bases from V and 3 bases from J, the junction contained 7 bases not matched to a gene. The CDR3 totals 16 residues. The germline V gene has CDR1 SGHNT and CDR2 YYREEE (reference sequence). DNA for the CDR3: TGTGCCAGCAGCTTGGCCGGGCGGGGAGGGACAGATACGCAGTATTTT. Encoded protein: CASSLAGRGGTDTQYF.

The rearrangement joins TRBV6-1 to TRBJ2-1, with D perhaps TRBD1 (6 bases). CDR1 is MNHNS and CDR2 is SASEGT in the germline V gene. Trimming shortened V by 7 bases and J by 2 bases, and 9 bases separated the two germline ends. The CDR3 spans 13 residues. CDR3 residues: CASIGDTYNEQFF. In DNA form, the CDR3 reads TGTGCCAGCATCGGGGACACCTACAATGAGCAGTTCTTC.

This clone was seen more than once but under ten times. V is TRBV6-8 and J is TRBJ2-7, with D unresolved. This CDR3 is 12 amino acids long. The V end was cut by 6 bases, the J end by 9 bases, with 15 bases between. Germline V gene data show CDR1 as MNHGY and CDR2 as SAAAGT. Here the CDR3 reads CASRQTYSRQYF. CDR3 in DNA: TGTGCCAGCAGGCAGACATACTCGAGGCAGTACTTC.

This sequence joins TRBV13 and TRBJ1-1, with D maybe TRBD1 (6 bases). The CDR3 consists of 15 residues. The V gene lost 5 bases and the J gene lost 1 base, with 14 bases spanning the gap. Germline CDR1 PRHDT, CDR2 FYEKMQ (reference sequence). CDR3 nucleotide sequence: TGTGCCAGCAGCCCTTTTTGGGGGCGGAACACTGAAGCTTTCTTT. This encodes CASSPFWGRNTEAFF.

This chain links TRBV13 with TRBJ2-7; D possibly corresponds to TRBD2 (6 bases). The CDR3 runs 13 residues. CDR1 PRHDT and CDR2 FYEKMQ come from the germline V gene (reference sequence). Trimming left V 5 bases short and J 3 bases short, with 11 bases between. CDR3 in DNA: TGTGCCAGCAGCCCTGGGACTCTCTACGAGCAGTACTTC. It specifies CASSPGTLYEQYF.

J is TRBJ2-1 and V is TRBV18; no reliable D call. Trimming pared 3 bases from V and 7 bases from J, leaving 10 bases between. Germline loops: CDR1 KGHSH, CDR2 LQKENI. This CDR3 has 13 residues. CDR3 sequence reads: CASSPYQENEQFF. The CDR3 DNA reads as TGTGCCAGCTCACCTTATCAGGAAAATGAGCAGTTCTTC. The variable domain in full, completed from reference TRBV18 and TRBJ2-1, reads NAGVMQNPRHLVRRRGQEARLRCSPMKGHSHVYWYRQLPEEGLKFMVYLQKENIIDESGMPKERFSAEFPKEGPSILRIQQVVRGDSAAYFCASSPYQENEQFFGPGTRLTVL.

The V call is TRBV7-9, the J call TRBJ2-5; 7 nucleotides align to TRBD2. The CDR3 has 14 amino acids. With 2 bases clipped from V and 2 bases from J, the junction kept 2 bases outside the gene matches. Germline V gene lookup returns CDR1 SEHNR and CDR2 FQNEAQ (reference sequence). This CDR3 reads CASSLLGLQETQYF. Here the CDR3 DNA reads TGTGCCAGCAGCTTACTGGGACTACAAGAGACCCAGTACTTC.